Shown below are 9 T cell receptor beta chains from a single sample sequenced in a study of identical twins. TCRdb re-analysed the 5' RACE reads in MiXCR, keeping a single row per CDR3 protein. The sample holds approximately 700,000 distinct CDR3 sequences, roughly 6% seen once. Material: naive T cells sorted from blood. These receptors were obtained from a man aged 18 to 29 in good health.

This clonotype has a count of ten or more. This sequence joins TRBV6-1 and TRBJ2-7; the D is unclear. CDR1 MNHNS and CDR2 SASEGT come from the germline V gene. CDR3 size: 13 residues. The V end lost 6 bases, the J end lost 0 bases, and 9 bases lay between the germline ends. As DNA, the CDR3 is TGTGCCAGCAGAGCCAGTGGCTCCTACGAGCAGTACGTC. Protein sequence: CASRASGSYEQYV.

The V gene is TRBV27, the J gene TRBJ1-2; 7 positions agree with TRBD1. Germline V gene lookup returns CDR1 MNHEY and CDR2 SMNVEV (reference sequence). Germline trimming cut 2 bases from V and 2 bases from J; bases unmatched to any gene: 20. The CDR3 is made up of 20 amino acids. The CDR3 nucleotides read TGTGCCAGCAGTTTAAACGCCTACCGGGACAGACCAGGGAGGAACTATGGCTACACCTTC. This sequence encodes CASSLNAYRDRPGRNYGYTF.

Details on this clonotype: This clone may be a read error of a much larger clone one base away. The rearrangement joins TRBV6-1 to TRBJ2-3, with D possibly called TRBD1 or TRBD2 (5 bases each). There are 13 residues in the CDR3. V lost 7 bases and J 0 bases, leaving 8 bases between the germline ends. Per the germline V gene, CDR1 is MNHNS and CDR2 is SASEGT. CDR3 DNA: TGTGCCAGCACCCGGGACAGCACAGATACGCAGTATTTT. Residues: CASTRDSTDTQYF.

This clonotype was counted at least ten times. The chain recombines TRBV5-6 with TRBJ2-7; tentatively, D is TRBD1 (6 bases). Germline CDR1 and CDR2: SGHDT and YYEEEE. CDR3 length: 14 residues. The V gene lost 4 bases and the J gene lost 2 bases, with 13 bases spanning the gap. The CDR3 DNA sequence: TGTGCCAGCAGCCCCTCGGACAGAACCTACGAGCAGTACGTC. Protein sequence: CASSPSDRTYEQYV.

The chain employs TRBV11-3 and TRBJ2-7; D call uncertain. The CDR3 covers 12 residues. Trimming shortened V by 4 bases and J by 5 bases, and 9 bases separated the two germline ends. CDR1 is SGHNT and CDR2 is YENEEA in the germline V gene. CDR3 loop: CASSYRGDEQYV. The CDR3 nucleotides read TGTGCCAGCAGCTATAGAGGAGACGAGCAGTACGTC.

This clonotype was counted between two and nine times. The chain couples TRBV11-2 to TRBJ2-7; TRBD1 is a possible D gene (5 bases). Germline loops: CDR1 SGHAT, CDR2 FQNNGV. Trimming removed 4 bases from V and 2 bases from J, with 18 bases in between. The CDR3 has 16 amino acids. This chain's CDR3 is CASSSAPKGLTYEQYF. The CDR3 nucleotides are TGTGCCAGCAGCTCAGCCCCAAAGGGGCTCACCTACGAGCAGTACTTC.

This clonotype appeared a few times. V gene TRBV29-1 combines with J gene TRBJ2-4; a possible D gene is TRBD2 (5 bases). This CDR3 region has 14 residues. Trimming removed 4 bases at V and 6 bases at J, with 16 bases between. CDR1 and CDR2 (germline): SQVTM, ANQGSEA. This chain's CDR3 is CSVVLGALRNIQYF. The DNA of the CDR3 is TGCAGCGTTGTGTTGGGAGCCCTAAGAAACATTCAGTACTTC.

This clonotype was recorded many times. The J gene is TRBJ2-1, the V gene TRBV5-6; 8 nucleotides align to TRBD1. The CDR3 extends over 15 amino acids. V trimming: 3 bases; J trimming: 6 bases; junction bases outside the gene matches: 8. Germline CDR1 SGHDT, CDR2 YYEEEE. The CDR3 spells CASSYGQGFSNEQFF. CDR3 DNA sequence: TGTGCCAGCAGCTACGGACAGGGTTTCTCCAATGAGCAGTTCTTC.

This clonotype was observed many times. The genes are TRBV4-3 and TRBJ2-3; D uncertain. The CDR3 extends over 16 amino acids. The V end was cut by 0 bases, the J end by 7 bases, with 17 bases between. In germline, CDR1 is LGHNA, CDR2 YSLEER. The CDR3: CASSQDFGSLYNTQYF. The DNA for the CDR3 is TGCGCCAGCAGCCAAGATTTCGGTTCGTTATATAATACGCAGTATTTT.